Below, 27 T cell receptor beta chains from the same sample are listed, as sequenced in a study of shared clonotypes between healthy human individuals. Sequenced by immunoSEQ multiplex PCR; TCRdb stores in-frame clones only, minus some. The repertoire holds 550,000 to 750,000 clones, with around 90% as singletons. Naivety among CD8 cells was defined by CD45RO negativity and positive CCR7 selection, thereby excluding terminally differentiated effector memory CD45RA+ cells. Sequenced material: naive CD8+ T cells sorted from blood. The receptor set was obtained from a man aged 30 to 45 in good health.

The rearrangement links TRBV11-3 to TRBJ1-2; a possible D gene is TRBD1 (6 bases). Germline CDR1 is SGHNT and CDR2 is YENEEA. The CDR3 has 15 amino acids. Trimming removed 6 bases from V and 4 bases from J, with 18 bases in between. The CDR3 loop reads CASRGTGKSGYGYTF. CDR3 DNA sequence: TGTGCCAGCAGAGGCACAGGGAAGTCGGGCTATGGCTACACCTTC.

The chain employs TRBV7-6 and TRBJ1-1; D might be TRBD1 (5 bases). Germline V gene data show CDR1 as SGHVS and CDR2 as FNYEAQ. Trimming stripped 5 bases from V and 1 base from J, with 17 bases between. The CDR3 has 16 amino acids. CDR3 loop: CASSARGGQTNTEAFF. CDR3 nucleotide sequence: TGTGCCAGCAGCGCCCGGGGAGGACAAACGAACACTGAAGCTTTCTTT.

The chain uses TRBV7-9 and TRBJ2-1, with 13 bases identical to TRBD2. With V trimmed by 8 bases and J by 2 bases, 3 bases remained unmatched. This CDR3 region has 15 residues. The germline gives CDR1 SEHNR, CDR2 FQNEAQ (reference sequence). The CDR3: CASSGLAGAYNEQFF. CDR3 sequence (DNA): TGTGCCAGCTCAGGACTAGCGGGGGCCTACAATGAGCAGTTCTTC.

As regards this clone: The sample has other DNA sequences that encode this CDR3 too. V usage is TRBV7-9 and J usage is TRBJ2-1; D ambiguous. This CDR3 contains 15 residues. V was shortened by 5 bases and J by 0 bases, with 11 bases between the two germline ends. In germline, CDR1 is SEHNR, CDR2 FQNEAQ (reference sequence). Written as DNA, the CDR3 is TGTGCCAGCAGCCCCCCTAGGAGCTCCTACAATGAGCAGTTCTTC. It is translated as CASSPPRSSYNEQFF.

Turning to this clone: This specimen includes other DNA sequences encoding the same CDR3. The V and J genes are TRBV19 and TRBJ2-7, with D maybe TRBD1 (5 bases). Per the germline V gene, CDR1 is LNHDA and CDR2 is SQIVND (reference sequence). The CDR3 is made up of 12 amino acids. V was shortened by 5 bases and J by 2 bases, with 7 bases between the two germline ends. The CDR3 sequence: CASSQGTYEQYF. The CDR3 DNA reads as TGTGCCAGTAGTCAGGGCACCTACGAGCAGTACTTC.

The gene calls are TRBV5-1 and TRBJ2-7, with unresolved D. CDR1 and CDR2 (germline): SGHRS, YFSETQ. Trimming cost V 6 bases and J 3 bases, with 19 bases left between them. The CDR3 loop spans 15 amino acids. The CDR3 here is CASTGFTILDYEQYF. The CDR3 DNA follows: TGCGCCAGCACTGGGTTCACAATCCTCGACTACGAGCAGTACTTC.

This clone has only a few counts. CDR3 sequence reads: CASSPGTALYGYTF. CDR3 nucleotide sequence: TGTGCCAGCAGTCCAGGGACAGCTCTCTATGGCTACACCTTC. The V gene is TRBV27, the J gene TRBJ1-2; TRBD1 matches 7 bases. CDR3 length equals 14 residues. V shed 5 bases and J 4 bases; nucleotides not matched to a gene: 7. The germline V gene encodes CDR1 MNHEY and CDR2 SMNVEV (reference sequence).

CDR3 sequence (DNA): TGTGCCAGCGGGGACCATCGCTACGAGCAGTACTTC. The encoded protein is CASGDHRYEQYF. V gene TRBV6-6 combines with J gene TRBJ2-7; D assignment may be TRBD1 or TRBD2 (5 bases each). The CDR3 sequence is 12 residues long. V gave up 8 bases and J gave up 3 bases, with 11 bases separating them. CDR1 is MNHNY and CDR2 is SVGAGI in the germline V gene (reference sequence).

V and J are TRBV27 and TRBJ1-5, with 7 bases lining up with TRBD1. This CDR3 has 16 amino acids. The V gene's germline CDR1 is MNHEY and CDR2 SMNVEV (reference sequence). Trimming cost V 2 bases and J 0 bases; bases outside gene matches: 4. The DNA of the CDR3 is TGTGCCAGCAGTTTAAGGGGGCATATTAGCAATCAGCCCCAGCATTTT. This translates into CASSLRGHISNQPQHF.

This sequence joins TRBV28 and TRBJ1-1; 9 positions match TRBD1. With 2 bases clipped from V and 0 bases from J, the junction kept 7 bases outside the gene matches. The CDR3 has 17 amino acids. The V gene's germline CDR1 is MDHEN and CDR2 SYDVKM. The CDR3 is CASSLNPGQGMNTEAFF. The CDR3 DNA follows: TGTGCCAGCAGTTTAAACCCGGGACAGGGCATGAACACTGAAGCTTTCTTT.

This clone was observed a single time. The gene calls are TRBV14 and TRBJ2-7, with D hard to call. V shed 4 bases and J shed 3 bases, with 7 bases lying between them. Germline V gives CDR1 SGHDN, CDR2 FVKESK. The CDR3 is 12 residues long. The CDR3 sequence: CASSRSIYEQYF. For the CDR3, the DNA is TGTGCCAGCAGCCGCAGTATCTACGAGCAGTACTTC. The variable domain in full, with the rest retrieved from reference TRBV14 and TRBJ2-7, is EAGVTQFPSHSVIEKGQTVTLRCDPISGHDNLYWYRRVMGKEIKFLLHFVKESKQDESGMPNNRFLAERTGGTYSTLKVQPAELEDSGVYFCASSRSIYEQYFGPGTRLTVT.

V gene TRBV10-3 combines with J gene TRBJ1-4; the D gene is possibly TRBD1 (6 bases). This CDR3 spans 11 amino acids. With 11 bases removed from V and 5 bases from J, the gap between germline ends came to 9 bases. The germline gives CDR1 ENHRY, CDR2 SYGVKD. In nucleotides, the CDR3 is TGTGCCTCCCAGGGGAATGAAAAACTGTTTTTT. It encodes CASQGNEKLFF.

The J gene is TRBJ1-1, the V gene TRBV28; D gene uncertain. V lost 4 bases to trimming and J lost 1 base, with 1 base between them. The germline CDR1 and CDR2 sequences are MDHEN and SYDVKM. The CDR3 totals 11 residues. The CDR3 nucleotides read TGTGCCAGCAGTTGGAACACTGAAGCTTTCTTT. Encoded protein: CASSWNTEAFF.

This chain connects TRBV6-5 to TRBJ1-2, with D possibly being TRBD1 (6 bases). The V end was cut by 7 bases, the J end by 0 bases, with 12 bases between. Germline V gene sequence: CDR1 MNHEY, CDR2 SVGAGI. CDR3 length: 14 residues. Here the CDR3 DNA reads TGTGCCAGCAAAGGCAGGGGTGCTAACTATGGCTACACCTTC. Translated: CASKGRGANYGYTF.

The rearrangement joins TRBV28 to TRBJ2-1; 10 positions agree with TRBD2. This CDR3 has 16 residues. Trimming cost V 1 base and J 5 bases; bases outside gene matches: 5. From germline, CDR1 is MDHEN and CDR2 SYDVKM. The CDR3 bases are TGTGCCAGCAGTTTATCCCTAGCGGGAGTGAACAATGAGCAGTTCTTC. It encodes CASSLSLAGVNNEQFF. Looking up the rest from reference TRBV28 and TRBJ2-1 gives the full variable domain: DVKVTQSSRYLVKRTGEKVFLECVQDMDHENMFWYRQDPGLGLRLIYFSYDVKMKEKGDIPEGYSVSREKKERFSLILESASTNQTSMYLCASSLSLAGVNNEQFFGPGTRLTVL.

The chain joins TRBV4-1 to TRBJ2-5; 7 nucleotides agree with TRBD1. This CDR3 contains 14 residues. CDR1 is MGHRA and CDR2 is YSYEKL in the germline V gene. The ends lost 5 bases at V and 4 bases at J; junction bases unmatched: 7. Here the CDR3 DNA reads TGCGCCAGCAGCACCGACAGGGATTTAGAGACCCAGTACTTC. It translates to CASSTDRDLETQYF.

The CDR3: CASSAYGQGANTGELFF. The CDR3 coding sequence is TGTGCCAGCAGTGCATACGGACAGGGCGCGAACACCGGGGAGCTGTTTTTT. V usage is TRBV27 and J usage is TRBJ2-2; 8 positions match TRBD1. This CDR3 has 17 amino acids. After removal of 5 bases from V and 0 bases from J, the junction contained 8 bases not matched to a gene. Germline V CDR1 and CDR2: MNHEY, SMNVEV (reference sequence).

The rearrangement uses TRBV6-1 and TRBJ2-7; D remains ambiguous. Germline V gives CDR1 MNHNS, CDR2 SASEGT. The CDR3 length is 12 residues. The germline V and J ends were trimmed by 2 bases and 3 bases, with 5 bases remaining between them. The CDR3 region is CASSESNYEQYF. The CDR3 bases are TGTGCCAGCAGTGAATCAAACTACGAGCAGTACTTC.

The genes are TRBV5-4 and TRBJ2-1; D may be TRBD2 (6 bases). The V end lost 4 bases, the J end lost 3 bases, and 26 bases lay between the germline ends. Germline CDR1 reads SGHNT; CDR2 reads YYREEE (reference sequence). The CDR3 length is 19 residues. CDR3 sequence: CASSPRLGIYPRDYNEQFF. CDR3 sequence (DNA): TGTGCCAGCAGCCCCCGACTAGGTATCTATCCACGCGACTACAATGAGCAGTTCTTC.

The rearrangement uses TRBV5-6 and TRBJ1-1; unclear D gene. Germline V CDR1 and CDR2: SGHDT, YYEEEE. The CDR3 covers 16 residues. V was cut by 2 bases and J by 0 bases, with 14 bases left in between. The CDR3 region has the DNA TGTGCCAGCAGCTTCGGTACGGACCTTATGAACACTGAAGCTTTCTTT. It yields the protein CASSFGTDLMNTEAFF.

V and J are TRBV11-2 and TRBJ2-7, with 11 bases identical to TRBD2. The V segment lost 5 bases and the J segment 3 bases; nucleotides outside the gene matches: 12. Germline V gene data show CDR1 as SGHAT and CDR2 as FQNNGV. The CDR3 runs to 17 residues. The CDR3 spells CASSRRTGTSGVYEQYF. CDR3 bases: TGTGCCAGCAGCAGGAGAACCGGGACTAGCGGCGTCTACGAGCAGTACTTC. The entire variable domain, with the rest obtained from reference TRBV11-2 and TRBJ2-7, is as follows: EAGVAQSPRYKIIEKRQSVAFWCNPISGHATLYWYQQILGQGPKLLIQFQNNGVVDDSQLPKDRFSAERLKGVDSTLKIQPAKLEDSAVYLCASSRRTGTSGVYEQYFGPGTRLTVT.

The chain combines TRBV15 with TRBJ1-1, with 9 bases fitting TRBD1. The CDR3 length is 15 residues. The germline CDR1 and CDR2 sequences are LNHNV and YYDKDF (reference sequence). V trimming: 10 bases; J trimming: 4 bases; junction bases outside the gene matches: 13. The CDR3 coding sequence is TGTGCCAGCCGAGACAACAGGGGGCGCACCACTGAAGCTTTCTTT. Translating it yields CASRDNRGRTTEAFF.

V gene TRBV7-9 combines with J gene TRBJ2-7; D not certain. V lost 3 bases and J 5 bases, leaving 8 bases between the germline ends. Germline V gene lookup returns CDR1 SEHNR and CDR2 FQNEAQ (reference sequence). The CDR3 has 12 amino acids. CDR3 sequence reads: CASSFIMDEQYF. The DNA for the CDR3 is TGTGCCAGCAGCTTTATTATGGACGAGCAGTACTTC.

As concerns this clone: Other DNA sequences of this sample code for an identical CDR3. This sequence joins TRBV28 and TRBJ2-7, with D hard to call. The V gene's germline CDR1 is MDHEN and CDR2 SYDVKM. The germline V and J ends were trimmed by 5 bases and 4 bases, with 6 bases remaining between them. The CDR3 sequence is 11 residues long. The CDR3 reads CASSPHYEQYF. The CDR3 DNA is TGTGCCAGCAGTCCGCATTACGAGCAGTACTTC.

This chain uses TRBV7-2 with TRBJ1-2; D remains unclear. Germline CDR1 and CDR2: SGHTA and FQGNSA. Deletions cut 0 bases from V and 0 bases from J, with 8 bases between. There are 15 residues in the CDR3. CDR3 DNA sequence: TGTGCCAGCAGCTTAGCCTGGAGCGCTAACTATGGCTACACCTTC. Its protein product is CASSLAWSANYGYTF.

Here the CDR3 reads CASSPTQGDETQYF. CDR3 bases: TGTGCCAGCAGTCCCACTCAAGGGGACGAGACCCAGTACTTC. The chain is built from TRBV7-9 and TRBJ2-5, with D perhaps given as TRBD1 or TRBD2 (5 bases each). The germline V gene encodes CDR1 SEHNR and CDR2 FQNEAQ (reference sequence). The CDR3 has 14 amino acids. The germline V and J ends were trimmed by 6 bases and 5 bases, with 16 bases remaining between them. Drawing the rest from reference TRBV7-9 and TRBJ2-5, the complete variable domain is DTGVSQNPRHKITKRGQNVTFRCDPISEHNRLYWYRQTLGQGPEFLTYFQNEAQLEKSRLLSDRFSAERPKGSFSTLEIQRTEQGDSAMYLCASSPTQGDETQYFGPGTRLLVL.

The V gene is TRBV4-1, the J gene TRBJ1-1, with D perhaps TRBD1 (6 bases). V was shortened by 5 bases and J by 0 bases, with 19 bases between the two germline ends. CDR1 is MGHRA and CDR2 is YSYEKL in the germline V gene. The CDR3 contains 17 residues. The DNA for the CDR3 is TGCGCCAGCAGCGAACGTTTGACAGGAGCCATGAACACTGAAGCTTTCTTT. Amino acids: CASSERLTGAMNTEAFF.